This T cell receptor beta chain stems from a study of post-analysis software for immune sequencing data. Study overall: Recorded disease courses covered relapsing-remitting, secondary progressive and progressive-relapsing multiple sclerosis. Some patients had no subtype annotation. Overall study findings and caveats: When the samples were clustered directly with F measure, those that had been prepared in the same batch showed strong co-clustering. Patients with multiple sclerosis recorded significantly lower normalized Chao1 diversity than controls, the study found.

This clonotype was counted only a few times. Its cognate antigen is unknown. Unique molecular identifiers tagged the TCR beta cDNA libraries. Each sample of roughly 0.9 to 11 million input T cells yielded 500,000 or so cDNA molecules, so each molecule approximated one T cell. TCRdb fed the PCR reads into MiXCR, producing one record per CDR3 protein. This repertoire shows some 800,000 distinct CDR3 sequences, around 46% found once; its top ten account for around 4.7%. Sequencing was done on a sample of blood. This sequence originates from a girl between 5 and 17 years old with multiple sclerosis.

The CDR3 coding sequence is TGCAGTGCTAGGGAGGTGAACGACGAGCAGTACTTC. Encoded protein: CSAREVNDEQYF. This chain links TRBV20-1 with TRBJ2-7; D perhaps matches TRBD2 (5 bases). Germline lookup yields CDR1 DFQATT and CDR2 SNEGSKA (reference sequence). Trimming removed 3 bases from V and 5 bases from J, with 11 bases in between. CDR3 length: 12 amino acids.